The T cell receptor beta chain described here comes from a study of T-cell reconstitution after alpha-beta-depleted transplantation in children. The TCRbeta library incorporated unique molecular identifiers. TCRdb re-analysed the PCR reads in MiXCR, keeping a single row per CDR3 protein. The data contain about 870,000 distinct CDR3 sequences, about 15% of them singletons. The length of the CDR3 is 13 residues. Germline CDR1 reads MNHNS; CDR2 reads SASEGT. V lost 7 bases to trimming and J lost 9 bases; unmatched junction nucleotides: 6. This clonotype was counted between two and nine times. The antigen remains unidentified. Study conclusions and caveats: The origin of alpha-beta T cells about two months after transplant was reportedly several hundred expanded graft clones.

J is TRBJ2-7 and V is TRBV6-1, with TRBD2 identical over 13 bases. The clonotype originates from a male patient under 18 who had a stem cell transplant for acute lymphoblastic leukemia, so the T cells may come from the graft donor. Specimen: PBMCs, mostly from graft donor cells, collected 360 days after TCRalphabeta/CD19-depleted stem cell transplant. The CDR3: CASTRTSGSRQYF. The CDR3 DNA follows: TGTGCCAGCACCCGGACTAGCGGGAGCCGGCAGTACTTC.